This record covers a single T cell receptor (beta chain). Its antigen is still unknown. Base-call qualities are not available, and no considerably larger clone is one nucleotide away. Donors formed part of the validation cohort, which comprised 120 subjects and was distinct from the first cohort of some 700 subjects. The library was obtained by the immunoSEQ multiplex PCR assay. Per the authors' processing: A statistical classification framework was built to diagnose cytomegalovirus status from the catalog of TCR beta chain sequences. Not all clones reach the TCRdb copy of this immuneACCESS table, which keeps in-frame sequences only. Checked studies attribute under half of the gap to unresolved V genes and leave the rest unexplained. V and J calls and clone size are those listed in that table; D and trimming were worked out from the DNA. In this sample the table shows about 340,000 clones, 86% of which occur a single time. Around 0.8% of the sample goes to the ten largest clones.

Trimmed from V: 6 bases; trimmed from J: 3 bases; junction bases lacking a gene match: 4. The CDR1 and CDR2 encoded by the germline V gene are MNHEY and SVGAGI. Its CDR3 holds 13 amino acids, cysteine through phenylalanine. Solely the CDR3 DNA is kept, with 39 bases framed from the first base. The data are from a study of cytomegalovirus exposure and HLA in healthy donors (dated by TCRdb to between 2016 and 2019). Regarding the research as a whole: According to a later analysis, one platform produced both the 120 validation repertoires and the approximately 660 repertoires of the first cohort. The study aimed to test whether cataloging public T cell receptors could reveal signatures of past pathogen exposure. Besides the first cohort of roughly 700 subjects, a separate validation cohort made up of 120 or so different subjects was used. The study combined high-throughput TCR immunosequencing, statistical association of individual TCRs with disease status, and machine learning to predict cytomegalovirus infection status. General study outcomes and caveats: Across donors, most TCR sequences were observed very rarely, whereas some public TCRs were present in many individuals. In vitro tests confirmed that a few of the cytomegalovirus-associated TCR beta chains recognize cytomegalovirus antigens. The study gave a list of roughly 150 TCR beta chains associated with cytomegalovirus. The authors suggested that the approach could potentially be generalized to other disease states and immunological phenotypes. A later analysis lacked HLA typing for the validation cohort, so it scored co-occurrence in that cohort across all 110 or so repertoires. The classifier was reported to diagnose cytomegalovirus status with high specificity and sensitivity in both the original cohort and the validation cohort. In a later analysis, TCRs clustered in the first cohort were found to also tend to co-occur in the 100 to 150 validation repertoires, with approximately 93% of cluster scores above 0.

The sequence joins TRBV6-5 to TRBJ1-2, with 7 bases matching TRBD1. The sequence came from a woman aged 18 to 35 in good health and CMV-seronegative. The sequenced sample was PBMCs. The CDR3 has the sequence CASSITGDYGYTF. The DNA is as follows: TGTGCCAGCAGCATAACAGGGGACTATGGCTACACCTTC.